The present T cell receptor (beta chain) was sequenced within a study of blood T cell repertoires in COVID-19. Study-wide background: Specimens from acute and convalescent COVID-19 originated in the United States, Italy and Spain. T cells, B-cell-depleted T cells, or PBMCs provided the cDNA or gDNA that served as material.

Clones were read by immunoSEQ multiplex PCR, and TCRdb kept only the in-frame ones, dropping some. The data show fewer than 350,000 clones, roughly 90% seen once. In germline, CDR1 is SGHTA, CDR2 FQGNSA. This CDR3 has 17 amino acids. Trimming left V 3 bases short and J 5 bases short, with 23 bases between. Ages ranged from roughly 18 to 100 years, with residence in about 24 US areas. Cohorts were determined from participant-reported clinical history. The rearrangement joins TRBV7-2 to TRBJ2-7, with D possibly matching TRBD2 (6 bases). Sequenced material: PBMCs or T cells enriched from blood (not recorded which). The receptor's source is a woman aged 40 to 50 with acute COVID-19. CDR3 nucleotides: TGTGCCAGCAGCTTGGGGGGTAGGGGAACTCTTTCGGACGAGCAGTACTTC. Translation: CASSLGGRGTLSDEQYF.